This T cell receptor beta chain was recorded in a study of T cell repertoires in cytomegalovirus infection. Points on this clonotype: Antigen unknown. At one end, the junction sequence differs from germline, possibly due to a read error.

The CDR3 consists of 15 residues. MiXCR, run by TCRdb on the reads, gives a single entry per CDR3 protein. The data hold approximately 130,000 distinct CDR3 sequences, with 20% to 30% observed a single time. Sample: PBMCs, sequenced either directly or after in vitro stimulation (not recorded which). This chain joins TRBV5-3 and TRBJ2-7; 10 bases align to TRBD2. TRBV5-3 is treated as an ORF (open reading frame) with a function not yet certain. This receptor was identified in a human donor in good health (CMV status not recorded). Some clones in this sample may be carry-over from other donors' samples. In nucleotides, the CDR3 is TGTGCCAGCAGCTTGGGAGCGGGAGGGACATTGAAGCAGTACTTC. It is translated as CASSLGAGGTLKQYF.